This T cell receptor beta chain is from a study of cytomegalovirus exposure and HLA in healthy donors. PCR amplification relied on 60 Vbeta primers (plus 13 Jbeta primers). This table comes from immunoSEQ multiplex PCR, and its TCRdb copy is limited to in-frame clones, with some not included. The data show 200,000 or so clones, and the top ten clones hold about 0.74%. With regard to this clone: Its antigen is undetermined.

Points from the study as a whole: Researchers counted around 150 TCR beta chains as cytomegalovirus-associated. In vitro data verified a few CMV-associated chains as specific for CMV antigens. The authors later found most CMV-associated TCR beta chains appeared HLA-restricted. An assumption of roughly uniform sequencing depth across donors underlay the presence/absence analyses.

Trimming took 6 bases from V and 0 from J; bases not matched to a gene: 7. The CDR3 sequence is 16 residues long. In germline, CDR1 is KGHSH, CDR2 LQKENI. J is TRBJ1-2 and V is TRBV18; TRBD1 matches 10 bases. The origin of this receptor is a boy between 10 and 17 years old in good health and CMV-seronegative. Sequences were obtained from PBMCs. The DNA of the CDR3 is TGTGCCAGCTCGGGACAGGGGATAGGGGCTAACTATGGCTACACCTTC. It yields the protein CASSGQGIGANYGYTF.